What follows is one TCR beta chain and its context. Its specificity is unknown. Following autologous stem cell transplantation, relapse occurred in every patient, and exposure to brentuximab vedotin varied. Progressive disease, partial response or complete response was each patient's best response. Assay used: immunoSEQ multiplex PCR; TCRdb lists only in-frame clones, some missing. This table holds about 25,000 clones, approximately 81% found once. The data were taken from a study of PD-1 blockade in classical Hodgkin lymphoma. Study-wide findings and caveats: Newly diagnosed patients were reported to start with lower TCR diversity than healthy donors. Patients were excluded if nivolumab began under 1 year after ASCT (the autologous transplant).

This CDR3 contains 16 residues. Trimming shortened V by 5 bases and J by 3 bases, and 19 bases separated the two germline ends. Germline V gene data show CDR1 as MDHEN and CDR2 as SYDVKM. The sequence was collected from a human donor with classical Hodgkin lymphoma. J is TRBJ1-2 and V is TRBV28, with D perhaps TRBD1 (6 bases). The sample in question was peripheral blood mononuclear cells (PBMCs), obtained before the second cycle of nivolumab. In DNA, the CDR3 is TGTGCCAGCAGTCCCTACGGGACACTTAAATACTATGGCTACACCTTC. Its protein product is CASSPYGTLKYYGYTF.